This paragraph reports one TCR beta chain. Its target is not known. The data belong to a study of T cell responses to AZD1222 COVID-19 vaccine. Whole-study findings and limits: Donors skewed white British and female; clonal diversity was possibly underestimated. No repertoire was sampled before or during the peak T cell response, only after it. Dominant at 160-218 and 743-854, vaccine-associated CD4 TCRs also spanned spike.

The method was immunoSEQ multiplex PCR; TCRdb's version includes in-frame clones alone and lacks a portion of them. Of 80,000 or so clones in the sample, 87% were seen once. V lost 5 bases to trimming and J lost 10 bases; unmatched junction nucleotides: 16. Germline V gives CDR1 SGHAT, CDR2 FQNNGV. The CDR3 consists of 15 residues. The V call is TRBV11-2, the J call TRBJ1-1, with 7 bases lining up with TRBD1. The receptor comes from an adult in good health. This sample comprised peripheral blood, obtained on day 0 of AZD1222 vaccination. Here the CDR3 DNA reads TGTGCCAGCAGCCCCCGACAGGGAAGGGGGAGCTTAGCTTTCTTT. This codes for CASSPRQGRGSLAFF. The full variable domain, its missing parts supplied by reference TRBV11-2 and TRBJ1-1, is EAGVAQSPRYKIIEKRQSVAFWCNPISGHATLYWYQQILGQGPKLLIQFQNNGVVDDSQLPKDRFSAERLKGVDSTLKIQPAKLEDSAVYLCASSPRQGRGSLAFFGQGTRLTVV.